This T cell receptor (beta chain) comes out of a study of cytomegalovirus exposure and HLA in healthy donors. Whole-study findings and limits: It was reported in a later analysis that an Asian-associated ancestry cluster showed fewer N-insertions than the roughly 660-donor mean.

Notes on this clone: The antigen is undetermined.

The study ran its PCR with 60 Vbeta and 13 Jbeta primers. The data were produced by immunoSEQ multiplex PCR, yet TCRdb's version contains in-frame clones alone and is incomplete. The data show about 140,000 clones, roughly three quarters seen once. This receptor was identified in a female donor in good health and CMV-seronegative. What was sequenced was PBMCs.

The CDR3 coding sequence is TGTGCCAGCAGTTTATCGTATAGACAGGGGCGCGGCAATCAGCCCCAGCATTTT. Translated: CASSLSYRQGRGNQPQHF. The rearrangement joins TRBV27 to TRBJ1-5, with 8 bases aligning to TRBD1. V shed 0 bases and J 2 bases; nucleotides not matched to a gene: 9. This CDR3 comprises 18 residues. The germline V gene has CDR1 MNHEY and CDR2 SMNVEV (reference sequence).